The 20 T cell receptor beta chains listed next were all sequenced from one sample in a study of cytomegalovirus exposure and HLA in healthy donors. The PCR used 60 Vbeta and 13 Jbeta primers. Sequenced by immunoSEQ multiplex PCR; TCRdb stores in-frame clones only, minus some. The table has about 120,000 clones, 50% to 75% seen once. Sample: PBMCs. The receptor set was obtained from a middle-aged woman in good health and CMV-seropositive.

The V and J genes are TRBV7-8 and TRBJ1-4, with D hard to call. This CDR3 is 13 amino acids long. Trimming shortened V by 1 base and J by 8 bases, and 8 bases separated the two germline ends. The germline gives CDR1 SGHVS, CDR2 FQNEAQ. The CDR3 reads CASSLVGREKLFF. The CDR3 DNA sequence: TGTGCCAGCAGCTTAGTAGGGAGGGAAAAACTGTTTTTT.

This sequence joins TRBV19 and TRBJ1-5; D unclear. V lost 0 bases and J 3 bases, leaving 6 bases between the germline ends. CDR1 is LNHDA and CDR2 is SQIVND in the germline V gene (reference sequence). CDR3 size: 14 residues. Here the CDR3 DNA reads TGTGCCAGTAGTATAGACAGTTTCAATCAGCCCCAGCATTTT. Encoded protein: CASSIDSFNQPQHF.

This clone occurred a few times. The chain links TRBV28 to TRBJ2-1, with 12 bases fitting TRBD2. CDR1 and CDR2 from the germline V gene are MDHEN and SYDVKM. The CDR3 length is 16 residues. V lost 5 bases to trimming and J lost 6 bases; unmatched junction nucleotides: 8. CDR3 sequence reads: CASSPPTSGRGNEQFF. In DNA form, the CDR3 reads TGTGCCAGCAGTCCCCCGACTAGCGGGAGAGGCAATGAGCAGTTCTTC.

The rearrangement uses TRBV10-3 and TRBJ2-7, with TRBD2 as a possible D gene (7 bases). The V gene's germline CDR1 is ENHRY and CDR2 SYGVKD. The ends were cut back, 7 bases at V and 3 bases at J, with 13 bases in the middle. This CDR3 region has 13 residues. CDR3 coding DNA: TGTGCCATCACGCGGGGGCTTGACTACGAGCAGTACTTC. Translating gives CAITRGLDYEQYF.

This clone was seen only a few times. The chain is built from TRBV6-5 and TRBJ1-4; TRBD1 is a possible D gene (5 bases). The V end lost 6 bases, the J end lost 4 bases, and 12 bases lay between the germline ends. Germline CDR1 is MNHEY and CDR2 is SVGAGI. The CDR3 is 14 residues long. CDR3 nucleotide sequence: TGTGCCAGCAGGCCGGGACTGAGTAATGAAAAACTGTTTTTT. This translates into CASRPGLSNEKLFF.

The chain recombines TRBV5-6 with TRBJ1-1, with 7 bases that match TRBD1. V lost 4 bases to trimming and J lost 2 bases; unmatched junction nucleotides: 5. Per the germline V gene, CDR1 is SGHDT and CDR2 is YYEEEE. The CDR3 runs to 14 residues. Here the CDR3 DNA reads TGTGCCAGCAGCAGAACAGGGGCTAACACTGAAGCTTTCTTT. As protein: CASSRTGANTEAFF. The full variable domain, with the rest looked up from reference TRBV5-6 and TRBJ1-1, is DAGVTQSPTHLIKTRGQQVTLRCSPKSGHDTVSWYQQALGQGPQFIFQYYEEEERQRGNFPDRFSGHQFPNYSSELNVNALLLGDSALYLCASSRTGANTEAFFGQGTRLTVV.

The chain links TRBV7-3 to TRBJ2-1; 7 positions agree with TRBD2. With V trimmed by 3 bases and J by 3 bases, 5 bases remained unmatched. The V gene's germline CDR1 is SGHTA and CDR2 FQGTGA. This CDR3 has 15 residues. The CDR3 protein is CASSFFLADYNEQFF. Here the CDR3 DNA reads TGTGCCAGCAGCTTTTTTCTAGCGGACTACAATGAGCAGTTCTTC.

The gene calls are TRBV6-5 and TRBJ1-2; unclear D gene. The V gene lost 2 bases and the J gene lost 4 bases, with 14 bases spanning the gap. This CDR3 is 15 amino acids long. From germline, CDR1 is MNHEY and CDR2 SVGAGI. The CDR3 coding sequence is TGTGCCAGCAGTTACGGCTCGGGAGGAGGCTATGGCTACACCTTC. This gives the protein CASSYGSGGGYGYTF.

V usage is TRBV11-2 and J usage is TRBJ1-4, with a weak D call TRBD1 (5 bases). V was cut by 5 bases and J by 10 bases, with 17 bases left in between. Germline V gene sequence: CDR1 SGHAT, CDR2 FQNNGV. This CDR3 is built from 14 residues. Written as DNA, the CDR3 is TGTGCCAGCAGCCCTCGAGGAGATGGGGCAAAACTGTTTTTT. Protein sequence: CASSPRGDGAKLFF. Combining the CDR3 with reference TRBV11-2 and TRBJ1-4 gives the whole variable domain EAGVAQSPRYKIIEKRQSVAFWCNPISGHATLYWYQQILGQGPKLLIQFQNNGVVDDSQLPKDRFSAERLKGVDSTLKIQPAKLEDSAVYLCASSPRGDGAKLFFGSGTQLSVL.

This clone was seen just once. This chain uses TRBV6-6 with TRBJ2-5; 11 nucleotides line up with TRBD1. V shed 1 base and J 3 bases; nucleotides not matched to a gene: 1. There are 15 residues in the CDR3. Germline V CDR1 and CDR2: MNHNY, SVGAGI (reference sequence). In DNA form, the CDR3 reads TGTGCCAGCAGTTACTGGGACAGGGGGAAAGAGACCCAGTACTTC. It yields the protein CASSYWDRGKETQYF.

V and J are TRBV7-8 and TRBJ2-5; D remains unclear. CDR3 length equals 13 residues. Trimming took 4 bases from V and 11 from J, leaving 17 bases between them. Germline CDR1 SGHVS, CDR2 FQNEAQ. CDR3 amino acids: CASSSRQEMRQYF. The CDR3 DNA follows: TGTGCCAGCAGCTCGAGGCAAGAGATGAGGCAGTACTTC. Using reference TRBV7-8 and TRBJ2-5 for the parts outside the CDR3, the full variable domain is GAGVSQSPRYKVAKRGQDVALRCDPISGHVSLFWYQQALGQGPEFLTYFQNEAQLDKSGLPSDRFFAERPEGSVSTLKIQRTQQEDSAVYLCASSSRQEMRQYFGPGTRLLVL.

The V call is TRBV6-5, the J call TRBJ1-5; TRBD1 is a possible D gene (6 bases). V was shortened by 7 bases and J by 7 bases, with 20 bases between the two germline ends. Looked up from germline, CDR1 is MNHEY and CDR2 is SVGAGI. The CDR3 loop spans 15 amino acids. CDR3 nucleotides: TGTGCCAGCAAATCCCGGACAGAGGACGGCCAGCCCCAGCATTTT. It translates to CASKSRTEDGQPQHF.

This chain connects TRBV4-1 to TRBJ1-5; 7 bases map to TRBD1. CDR1 is MGHRA and CDR2 is YSYEKL in the germline V gene. With 0 bases clipped from V and 7 bases from J, the junction kept 12 bases outside the gene matches. The length of the CDR3 is 17 residues. The chain's CDR3 is CASSQDGPTGVSQPQHF. The CDR3 DNA sequence: TGCGCCAGCAGCCAAGACGGACCCACAGGGGTAAGCCAGCCCCAGCATTTT.

The chain employs TRBV7-2 and TRBJ2-5; 9 bases line up with TRBD1. The J call may be incorrect, as the DNA end agrees better with TRBJ2-7. The germline gives CDR1 SGHTA, CDR2 FQGNSA. The CDR3 contains 14 residues. The CDR3 reads CASSSGQGWGEQYF. In DNA form, the CDR3 reads TGTGCCAGCAGCTCGGGACAGGGTTGGGGCGAGCAGTACTTC.

The V and J genes are TRBV19 and TRBJ1-1; D perhaps matches TRBD1 (5 bases). Germline V gene lookup returns CDR1 LNHDA and CDR2 SQIVND (reference sequence). Between the trimmed V and J ends, which lost 3 bases and 5 bases, there was a span of 13 bases. This CDR3 is built from 14 residues. In nucleotides, the CDR3 is TGTGCCAGTAGTATCGGACATGGGGGGACTGAAGCTTTCTTT. It is translated as CASSIGHGGTEAFF.

A word on this clone: Other nucleotide sequences from this sample produce the same CDR3. The chain employs TRBV12-5 and TRBJ2-1; 9 positions match TRBD1. J lost 8 bases, V lost 6 bases, and 11 bases had no gene match. The length of the CDR3 is 15 residues. Germline assignment: CDR1 LGHNT and CDR2 FRNRAP. CDR3: CASGRSGTGMDEQFF. In DNA form, the CDR3 reads TGTGCTAGTGGCCGCTCTGGGACAGGGATGGATGAGCAGTTCTTC.

The genes are TRBV5-8 and TRBJ1-2, with a weak D call TRBD1 (5 bases). Looked up from germline, CDR1 is SGHTS and CDR2 is YDEGEE. CDR3 length equals 14 residues. Trimming pared 1 base from V and 7 bases from J, leaving 14 bases between. The DNA of the CDR3 is TGTGCCAGCAGCTTGCACCAGGGTTGGAGTGGCTACACCTTC. Protein: CASSLHQGWSGYTF.

This sequence joins TRBV2 and TRBJ1-5, with D perhaps TRBD1 (6 bases). Looked up from germline, CDR1 is SNHLY and CDR2 is FYNNEI. This CDR3 is 15 amino acids long. Trimming pared 10 bases from V and 0 bases from J, leaving 16 bases between. CDR3 residues: CATRRTVNSNQPQHF. In DNA form, the CDR3 reads TGTGCCACCAGACGGACAGTAAATAGCAATCAGCCCCAGCATTTT.

V usage is TRBV2 and J usage is TRBJ2-7, with a tentative D call TRBD2 (5 bases). Trimming removed 6 bases from V and 5 bases from J, with 11 bases in between. Looked up from germline, CDR1 is SNHLY and CDR2 is FYNNEI. CDR3 size: 12 residues. The CDR3 region has the DNA TGTGCCAGCAGGGGAGAGACCAACGAGCAGTACTTC. Amino acids: CASRGETNEQYF.

The chain links TRBV10-3 to TRBJ2-5; 8 bases map to TRBD1. The CDR3 totals 14 residues. Germline assignment: CDR1 ENHRY and CDR2 SYGVKD. Germline trimming cut 7 bases from V and 5 bases from J; bases unmatched to any gene: 9. This CDR3 reads CAINRQGMGETQYF. Here the CDR3 DNA reads TGTGCCATCAATAGACAGGGGATGGGGGAGACCCAGTACTTC.